A single sample is the source of the 8 T cell receptor beta chains below, sequenced in a study of CD8 T cells in Susac syndrome. When the RNA was reverse transcribed, random hexamers were used with an input of about 0.5 to 1 ug. TCRdb called the immunoSEQ multiplex PCR reads again in MiXCR, with one record for every CDR3 protein. The top ten hold around 0.078% of the sample, which has approximately 120,000 distinct CDR3 sequences, about 95% seen once. Sequencing was carried out using CD4+ T cells from PBMCs. These receptors were taken from a human donor in good health.

The chain combines TRBV10-1 with TRBJ1-2; 7 positions match TRBD1. V lost 4 bases to trimming and J lost 1 base; unmatched junction nucleotides: 3. Germline lookup yields CDR1 WNHNN and CDR2 SYGVQD (reference sequence). The CDR3 spans 14 residues. CDR3 sequence reads: CASSAGTDNYGYTF. The DNA of the CDR3 is TGCGCCAGCAGTGCCGGGACAGATAACTATGGCTACACCTTC.

The chain joins TRBV5-4 to TRBJ2-5, with D maybe TRBD1 (6 bases). Germline assignment: CDR1 SGHNT and CDR2 YYREEE (reference sequence). The V end was cut by 4 bases, the J end by 4 bases, with 14 bases between. There are 14 residues in the CDR3. The CDR3 nucleotides read TGTGCCAGCAGCCTCTCTGGGGGCGGAGAGACCCAGTACTTC. It yields the protein CASSLSGGGETQYF.

The gene calls are TRBV5-6 and TRBJ1-1, with D unclear. The length of the CDR3 is 14 residues. V gave up 1 base and J gave up 1 base, with 8 bases separating them. The germline gives CDR1 SGHDT, CDR2 YYEEEE. The CDR3 spells CASSLRVPNTEAFF. As DNA, the CDR3 is TGTGCCAGCAGCTTGAGGGTTCCGAACACTGAAGCTTTCTTT. The full variable domain, in which reference TRBV5-6 and TRBJ1-1 provide the parts outside the CDR3, is DAGVTQSPTHLIKTRGQQVTLRCSPKSGHDTVSWYQQALGQGPQFIFQYYEEEERQRGNFPDRFSGHQFPNYSSELNVNALLLGDSALYLCASSLRVPNTEAFFGQGTRLTVV.

This chain connects TRBV14 to TRBJ2-7; D possibly matches TRBD1 or TRBD2 (5 bases each). Germline V CDR1 and CDR2: SGHDN, FVKESK. CDR3 length equals 14 residues. V was clipped by 2 bases and J by 9 bases, with 17 bases between them. The CDR3 spells CASSQIRGVARQYF. For the CDR3, the DNA is TGTGCCAGCAGCCAAATAAGAGGGGTAGCGCGGCAGTACTTC.

This sequence joins TRBV29-1 and TRBJ2-3; no firm D call. The V gene lost 3 bases and the J gene lost 11 bases, with 9 bases spanning the gap. The CDR3 has 10 residues. Germline V gene sequence: CDR1 SQVTM, CDR2 ANQGSEA. CDR3 DNA: TGCAGCGTTGAGCACAGCCAGCAGTATTTT. This sequence encodes CSVEHSQQYF.

The J gene is TRBJ1-2, the V gene TRBV7-9, with TRBD1 as a possible D gene (5 bases). The CDR3 extends over 13 amino acids. Looked up from germline, CDR1 is SEHNR and CDR2 is FQNEAQ (reference sequence). V lost 4 bases and J 4 bases, leaving 10 bases between the germline ends. DNA of the CDR3: TGTGCCAGCAGCTCGACAGCTACCTATGGCTACACCTTC. Residues: CASSSTATYGYTF.

This chain joins TRBV14 and TRBJ2-1; 7 nucleotides align to TRBD2. V lost 4 bases and J lost 7; bases outside the gene matches: 22. The CDR3 runs to 19 residues. Germline V lookup: CDR1 SGHDN, CDR2 FVKESK. DNA of the CDR3: TGTGCCAGCAGCCCGTGGTCTAGCGGTCTATTCGGGAGGCTTAATGAGCAGTTCTTC. Protein sequence: CASSPWSSGLFGRLNEQFF.

V gene TRBV2 combines with J gene TRBJ2-3; 14 nucleotides line up with TRBD2. This CDR3 contains 15 residues. V gave up 8 bases and J gave up 4 bases; unmatched junction bases: 5. Per the germline V gene, CDR1 is SNHLY and CDR2 is FYNNEI. Here the CDR3 DNA reads TGTGCCAGCCGACTAGCGGGAGGGCATGCAGATACGCAGTATTTT. Protein sequence: CASRLAGGHADTQYF.